The source of this T cell receptor beta chain is a study of response to subunit inactivated influenza vaccine. The CDR3 is made up of 14 amino acids. Germline V CDR1 and CDR2: SGHKS, YYEKEE (reference sequence). V was pared by 0 bases and J by 4 bases, with 9 bases between. As to this clonotype: No antigen is known for it.

TCRdb used MiXCR to reprocess the RT-PCR reads, holding one entry per CDR3 protein. The data hold around 180,000 distinct CDR3 sequences, with about 9% observed a single time. Study conclusions and caveats: Researchers suggested that each seasonal influenza vaccination recruits few new T cells.

The specimen was non-naive T cells sorted from PBMCs, collected on the day of vaccination. The TCR comes from a man aged 50 to 60 who received an inactivated influenza vaccine. The rearrangement links TRBV5-5 to TRBJ2-3; a possible D gene is TRBD1 (6 bases). CDR3 residues: CASSLEQGPDTQYF. For the CDR3, the DNA is TGTGCCAGCAGCTTGGAACAGGGCCCAGATACGCAGTATTTT.